This T cell receptor beta chain was captured in a study of OX40 agonist ivuxolimab in advanced cancers. About the full investigation: Ivuxolimab was a fully human IgG2 agonistic monoclonal antibody targeting the costimulatory receptor OX40 (CD134). Intravenous ivuxolimab was administered to patients every 2 weeks at six dose levels: 0.01, 0.1, 0.3, 1.5, 3 and 10 mg/kg. Of the roughly 51 patients in dose escalation, about 20 had hepatocellular carcinoma, some 15 had melanoma, 9 had renal cell carcinoma and 9 had head and neck cancer. In the dose-escalation cohort, roughly 80% of patients were male, and the mean age was approximately 64 years, with a range of roughly 23 to 85. Patients were allowed to have had prior anti-PD-1, anti-PD-L1 or anti-CTLA-4 therapy, and approximately 40% of the dose-escalation patients had been treated with checkpoint inhibitors. Partial responses occurred in three dose-escalation patients, of whom one had hepatocellular carcinoma and two had cutaneous melanoma. The point of sequencing TCRbeta in the periphery was to test whether ivuxolimab changed TCR sequence diversity and drove clonal T-cell expansion. The paper reports the monotherapy dose-escalation portion (N of about 52 patients) of the phase I ivuxolimab trial.

The trial excluded patients who had a history of autoimmune disease or who were on systemic immunosuppression. Peripheral blood for TCR sequencing was drawn from every dose cohort at baseline, at cycle 4 day 1 and at cycle 7 day 1. Samples came from an open-label, multicenter, first-in-human phase I dose-escalation trial of ivuxolimab. Adults with locally advanced or metastatic head and neck squamous cell, hepatocellular, melanoma or renal cell carcinoma were enrolled in the trial. Before TCR sequencing, CD4+ T cells and CD8+ T cells were sorted from peripheral blood as separate populations. Broader findings and caveats from the paper: In the 0.1-3.0 mg/kg groups, partial responders were among the patients with the lowest normalized peripheral clonal expansion, particularly in CD8+ T cells. At doses of 0.1 to 3.0 mg/kg, clonal expansion of both CD4+ and CD8+ blood T cells was observed from baseline to week 6. After ivuxolimab, CD8+ T cells had more expanded clones than CD4+ T cells on average. Antigen specificity was not determined for the clonally expanded peripheral T cells. Low levels of normalized T-cell clonal expansion were also seen in some nonresponding patients.

About this clone itself: This receptor's antigen is unknown. One base away there is no much larger clone; base qualities are not given.

Genomic DNA was extracted from sorted cells for sequencing of the TCRbeta CDR3 region. The immunoSEQ Assay was used to sequence the TCRbeta CDR3 regions. The table was pulled from immuneACCESS by TCRdb, which kept in-frame rearrangements only. Such tables lose some clones; where checked, under half of the loss comes from unresolved V genes, and the rest has no known cause. The sample includes tens of thousands of clones, with roughly 87% observed a single time. The top ten clonotypes cover 11% to 15% of the sample. The sample was CD4+ or CD8+ T cells sorted from blood, taken in a trial of the OX40 agonist ivuxolimab. This TCR came from an adult with an advanced solid tumor such as melanoma, head and neck, liver or kidney cancer.

The CDR3 region: CASSDIGGFGETQYF. The sequenced DNA: TGCGCCAGCAGTGATATAGGGGGTTTCGGAGAGACCCAGTACTTC. The chain is encoded by TRBV10-2 joined to TRBJ2-5, and the D gene may be TRBD1, 6 bases matching. The germline ends are 15 bases apart after V is trimmed by 3 bases and J by 4 bases. Via the germline V gene, CDR1 is WSHSY and CDR2 SAAADI. The CDR3 sequence holds 15 residues, the cysteine and phenylalanine included. The sequence is cut down to CDR3 DNA, 45 bases in frame from base 1.